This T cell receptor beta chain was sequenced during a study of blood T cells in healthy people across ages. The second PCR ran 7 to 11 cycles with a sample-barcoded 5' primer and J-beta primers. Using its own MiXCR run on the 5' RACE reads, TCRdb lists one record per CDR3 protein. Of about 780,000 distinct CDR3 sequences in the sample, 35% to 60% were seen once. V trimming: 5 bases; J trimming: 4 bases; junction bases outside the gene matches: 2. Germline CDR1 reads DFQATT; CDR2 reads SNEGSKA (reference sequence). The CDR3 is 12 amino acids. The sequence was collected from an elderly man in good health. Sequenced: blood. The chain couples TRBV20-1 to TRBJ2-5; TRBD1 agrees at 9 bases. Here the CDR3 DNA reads TGCAGTGCTTGGACAGGGGTAGAGACCCAGTACTTC. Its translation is CSAWTGVETQYF.